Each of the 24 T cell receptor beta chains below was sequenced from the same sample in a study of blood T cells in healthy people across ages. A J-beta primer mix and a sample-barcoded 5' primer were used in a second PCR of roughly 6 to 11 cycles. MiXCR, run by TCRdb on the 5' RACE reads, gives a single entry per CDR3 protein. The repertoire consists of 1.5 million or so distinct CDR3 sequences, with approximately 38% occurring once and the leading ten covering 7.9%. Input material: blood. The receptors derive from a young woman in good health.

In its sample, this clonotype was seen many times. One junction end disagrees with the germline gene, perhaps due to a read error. The CDR3 coding sequence is TGTGCCAGCAGTTCTGCCTACGAGCAGTACTTC. As protein: CASSSAYEQYF. This chain links TRBV5-1 with TRBJ2-7; D is undetermined. Germline V gives CDR1 SGHRS, CDR2 YFSETQ. The CDR3 has 11 residues.

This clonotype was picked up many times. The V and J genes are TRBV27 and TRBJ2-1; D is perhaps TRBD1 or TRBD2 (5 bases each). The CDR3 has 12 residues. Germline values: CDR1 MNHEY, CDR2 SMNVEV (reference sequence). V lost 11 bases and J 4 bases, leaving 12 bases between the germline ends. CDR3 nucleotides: TGTGCCTCGAGGGGCCTTTACAATGAGCAGTTCTTC. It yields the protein CASRGLYNEQFF.

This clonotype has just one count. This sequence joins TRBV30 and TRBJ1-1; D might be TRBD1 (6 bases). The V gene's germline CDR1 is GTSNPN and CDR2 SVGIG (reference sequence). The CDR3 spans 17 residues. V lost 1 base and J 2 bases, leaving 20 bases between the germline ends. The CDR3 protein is CAWSAERFGTLNTEAFF. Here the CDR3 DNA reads TGTGCCTGGAGTGCGGAAAGATTCGGGACACTTAACACTGAAGCTTTCTTT.

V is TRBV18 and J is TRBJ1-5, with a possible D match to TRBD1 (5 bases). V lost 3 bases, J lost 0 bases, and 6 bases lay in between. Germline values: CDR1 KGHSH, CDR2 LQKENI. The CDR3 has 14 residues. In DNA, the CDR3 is TGTGCCAGCTCACCCGGGGCTAGCAATCAGCCCCAGCATTTT. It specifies CASSPGASNQPQHF.

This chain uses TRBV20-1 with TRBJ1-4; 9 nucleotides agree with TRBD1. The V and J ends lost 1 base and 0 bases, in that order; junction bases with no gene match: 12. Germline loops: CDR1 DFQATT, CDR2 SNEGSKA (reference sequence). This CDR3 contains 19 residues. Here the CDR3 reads CSARGAPGQGTSTNEKLFF. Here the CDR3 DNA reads TGCAGTGCTAGAGGCGCACCGGGACAGGGAACTTCAACTAATGAAAAACTGTTTTTT.

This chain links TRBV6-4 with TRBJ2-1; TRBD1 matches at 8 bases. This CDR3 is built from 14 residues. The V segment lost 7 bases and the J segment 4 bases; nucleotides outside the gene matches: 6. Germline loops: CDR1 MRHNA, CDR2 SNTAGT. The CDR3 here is CASNGQGRYNEQFF. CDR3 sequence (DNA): TGTGCCAGCAATGGACAGGGAAGGTACAATGAGCAGTTCTTC.

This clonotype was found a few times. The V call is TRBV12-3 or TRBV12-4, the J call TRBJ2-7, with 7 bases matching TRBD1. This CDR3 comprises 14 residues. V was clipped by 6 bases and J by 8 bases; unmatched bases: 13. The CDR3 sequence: CASSDTGQTPQQYF. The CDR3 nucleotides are TGTGCCAGCAGCGATACGGGACAGACCCCTCAGCAGTACTTC.

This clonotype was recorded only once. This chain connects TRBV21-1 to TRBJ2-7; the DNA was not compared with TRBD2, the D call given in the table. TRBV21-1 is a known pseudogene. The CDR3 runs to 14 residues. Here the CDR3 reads CASNPTGEFGEQYF. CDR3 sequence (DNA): TGTGCCAGCAACCCTACCGGGGAGTTTGGGGAGCAGTACTTC.

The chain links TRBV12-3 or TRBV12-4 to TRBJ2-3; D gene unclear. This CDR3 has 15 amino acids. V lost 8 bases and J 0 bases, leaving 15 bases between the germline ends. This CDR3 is CASRHEVTSTDTQYF. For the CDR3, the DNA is TGTGCCAGCCGGCACGAGGTCACTAGCACAGATACGCAGTATTTT.

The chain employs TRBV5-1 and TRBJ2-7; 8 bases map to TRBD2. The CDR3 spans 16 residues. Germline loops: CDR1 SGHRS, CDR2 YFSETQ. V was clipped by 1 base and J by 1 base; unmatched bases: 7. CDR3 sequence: CASSLKVTSGSYEQYF. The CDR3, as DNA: TGCGCCAGCAGCTTGAAGGTTACTAGCGGTTCCTACGAGCAGTACTTC. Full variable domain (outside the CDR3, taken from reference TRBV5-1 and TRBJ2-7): KAGVTQTPRYLIKTRGQQVTLSCSPISGHRSVSWYQQTPGQGLQFLFEYFSETQRNKGNFPGRFSGRQFSNSRSEMNVSTLELGDSALYLCASSLKVTSGSYEQYFGPGTRLTVT.

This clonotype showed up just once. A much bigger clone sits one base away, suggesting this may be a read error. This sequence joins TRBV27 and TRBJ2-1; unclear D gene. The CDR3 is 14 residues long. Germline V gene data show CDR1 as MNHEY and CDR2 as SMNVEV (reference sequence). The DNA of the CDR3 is TGTGCCAGCAGTTACCCAGGTTCCTACAAGGAGCAGTTCTTC. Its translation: CASSYPGSYKEQFF.

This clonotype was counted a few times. The CDR3 DNA sequence: TGTGCCAGCAGTTACTCGAAGGCGGGACTAGCGCGAGAGCAGTTCTTC. This encodes CASSYSKAGLAREQFF. V is TRBV6-5 and J is TRBJ2-1, with 10 bases identical to TRBD2. Germline CDR1 and CDR2: MNHEY and SVGAGI. J lost 10 bases, V lost 0 bases, and 9 bases had no gene match. This CDR3 region has 16 residues.

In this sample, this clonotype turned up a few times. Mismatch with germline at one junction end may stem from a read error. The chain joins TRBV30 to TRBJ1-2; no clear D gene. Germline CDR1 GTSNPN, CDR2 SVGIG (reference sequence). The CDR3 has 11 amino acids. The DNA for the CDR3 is TGTGCCGGGAGTTGGGGTGAGGGCTACACCTTC. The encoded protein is CAGSWGEGYTF.

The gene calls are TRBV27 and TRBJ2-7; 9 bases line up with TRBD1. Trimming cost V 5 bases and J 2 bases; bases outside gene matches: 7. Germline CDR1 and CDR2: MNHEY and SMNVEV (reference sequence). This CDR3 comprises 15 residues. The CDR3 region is CASSPDRGNTYEQYF. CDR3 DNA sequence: TGTGCCAGCAGTCCCGACAGGGGGAATACCTACGAGCAGTACTTC.

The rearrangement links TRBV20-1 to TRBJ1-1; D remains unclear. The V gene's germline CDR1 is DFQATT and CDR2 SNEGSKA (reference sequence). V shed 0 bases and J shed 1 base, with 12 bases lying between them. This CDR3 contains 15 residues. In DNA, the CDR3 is TGCAGTGCTAGAGAAACGGGCAGCCAGAACACTGAAGCTTTCTTT. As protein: CSARETGSQNTEAFF.

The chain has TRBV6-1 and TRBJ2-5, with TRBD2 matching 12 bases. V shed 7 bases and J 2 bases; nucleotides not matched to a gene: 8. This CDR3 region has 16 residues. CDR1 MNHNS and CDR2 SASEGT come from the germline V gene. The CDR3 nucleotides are TGTGCCAGCACCCGGACTAGCGGGGCGAAGCAAGAGACCCAGTACTTC. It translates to CASTRTSGAKQETQYF.

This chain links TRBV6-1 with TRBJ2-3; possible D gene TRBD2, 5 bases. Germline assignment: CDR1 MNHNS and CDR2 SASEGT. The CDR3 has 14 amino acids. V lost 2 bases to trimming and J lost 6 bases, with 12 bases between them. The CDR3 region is CASSERVAFDTQYF. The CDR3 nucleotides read TGTGCCAGCAGTGAACGGGTAGCGTTCGATACGCAGTATTTT.

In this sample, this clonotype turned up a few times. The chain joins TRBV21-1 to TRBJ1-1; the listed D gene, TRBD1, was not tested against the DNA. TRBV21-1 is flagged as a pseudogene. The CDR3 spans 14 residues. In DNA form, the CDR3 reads TGTGCCAGCAGCTCCCTGGGGCCGTACGATGAAGCTTTCTTT. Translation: CASSSLGPYDEAFF.

The CDR3 DNA sequence: TGCAGCGCCACGGACGGCGGGTGGGACGAGCAGTACTTC. Translated, it gives CSATDGGWDEQYF. This chain joins TRBV29-1 and TRBJ2-7, with D possibly matching TRBD2 (5 bases). Germline loops: CDR1 SQVTM, CDR2 ANQGSEA. Trimming removed 7 bases from V and 5 bases from J, with 18 bases in between. This CDR3 is 13 amino acids long.

This chain's CDR3 is CASSKGVGNSPLHF. CDR3 nucleotide sequence: TGTGCCAGCAGCAAGGGGGTTGGAAATTCACCCCTCCACTTT. The V call is TRBV21-1, the J call TRBJ1-6; the table's D call, TRBD1, has no DNA check behind it. TRBV21-1 is marked as a pseudogene. This CDR3 is 14 amino acids long.

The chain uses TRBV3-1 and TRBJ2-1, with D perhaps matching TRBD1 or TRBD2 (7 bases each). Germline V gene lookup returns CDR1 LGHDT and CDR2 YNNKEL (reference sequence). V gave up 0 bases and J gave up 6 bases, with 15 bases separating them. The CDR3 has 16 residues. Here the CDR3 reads CASSQDLTGEGNEQFF. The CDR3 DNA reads TGTGCCAGCAGCCAAGATCTAACAGGGGAGGGCAATGAGCAGTTCTTC.

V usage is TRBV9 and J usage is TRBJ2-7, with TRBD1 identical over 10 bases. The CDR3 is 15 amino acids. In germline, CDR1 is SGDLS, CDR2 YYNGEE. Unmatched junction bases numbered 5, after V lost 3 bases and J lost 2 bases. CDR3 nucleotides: TGTGCCAGCAGCGGGGGACAGGGGTATCCCTACGAGCAGTACTTC. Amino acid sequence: CASSGGQGYPYEQYF. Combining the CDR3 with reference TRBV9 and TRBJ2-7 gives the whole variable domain DSGVTQTPKHLITATGQRVTLRCSPRSGDLSVYWYQQSLDQGLQFLIQYYNGEERAKGNILERFSAQQFPDLHSELNLSSLELGDSALYFCASSGGQGYPYEQYFGPGTRLTVT.

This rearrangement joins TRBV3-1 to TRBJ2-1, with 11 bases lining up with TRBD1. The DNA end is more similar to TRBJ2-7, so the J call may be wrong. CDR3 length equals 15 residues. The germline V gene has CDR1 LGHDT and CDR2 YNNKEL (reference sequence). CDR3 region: CASSQGMGQGDEQYF. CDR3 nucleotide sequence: TGTGCCAGCAGCCAAGGTATGGGACAGGGGGACGAGCAGTACTTC.

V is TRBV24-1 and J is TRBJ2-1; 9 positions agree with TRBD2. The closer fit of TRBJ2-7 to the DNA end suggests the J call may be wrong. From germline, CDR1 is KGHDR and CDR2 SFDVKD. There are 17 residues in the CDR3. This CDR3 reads CATSDLRSGRIHNEQYF. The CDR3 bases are TGTGCCACCAGTGATTTGCGCAGCGGGAGGATCCACAATGAGCAGTACTTC.